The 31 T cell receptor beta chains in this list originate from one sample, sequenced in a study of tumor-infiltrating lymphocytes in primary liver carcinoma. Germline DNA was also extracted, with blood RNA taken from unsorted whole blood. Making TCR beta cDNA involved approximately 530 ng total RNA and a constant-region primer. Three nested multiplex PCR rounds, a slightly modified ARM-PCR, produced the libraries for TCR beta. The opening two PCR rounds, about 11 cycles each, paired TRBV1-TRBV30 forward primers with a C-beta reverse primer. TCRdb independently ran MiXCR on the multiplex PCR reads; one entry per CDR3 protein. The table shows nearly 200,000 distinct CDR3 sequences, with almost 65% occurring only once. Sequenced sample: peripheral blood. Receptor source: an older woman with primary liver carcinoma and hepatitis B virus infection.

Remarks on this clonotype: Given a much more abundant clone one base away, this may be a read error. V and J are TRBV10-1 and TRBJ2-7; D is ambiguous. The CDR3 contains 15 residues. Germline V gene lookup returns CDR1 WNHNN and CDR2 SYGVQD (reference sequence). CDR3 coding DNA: TGCGTCAGCAGTGCGTCTCAGAGAAGAGGCTACGAGCAGTACTTC. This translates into CVSSASQRRGYEQYF.

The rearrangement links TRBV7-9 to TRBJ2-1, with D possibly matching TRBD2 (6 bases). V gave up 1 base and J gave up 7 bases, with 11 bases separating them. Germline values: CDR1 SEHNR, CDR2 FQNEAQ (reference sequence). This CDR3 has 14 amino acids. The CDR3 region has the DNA TGTGCCAGCAGCTTAGTAGGGACTCGTAATGAGCAGTTCTTC. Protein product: CASSLVGTRNEQFF. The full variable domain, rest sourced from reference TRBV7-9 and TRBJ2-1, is DTGVSQNPRHKITKRGQNVTFRCDPISEHNRLYWYRQTLGQGPEFLTYFQNEAQLEKSRLLSDRFSAERPKGSFSTLEIQRTEQGDSAMYLCASSLVGTRNEQFFGPGTRLTVL.

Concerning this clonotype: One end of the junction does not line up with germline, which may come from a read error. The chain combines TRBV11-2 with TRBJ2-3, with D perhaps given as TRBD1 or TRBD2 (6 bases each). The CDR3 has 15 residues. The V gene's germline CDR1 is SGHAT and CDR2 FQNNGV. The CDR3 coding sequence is TGCGCCAGCAGCTACCGGGAGACGGGGACAAATACGCAGTATTTT. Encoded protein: CASSYRETGTNTQYF.

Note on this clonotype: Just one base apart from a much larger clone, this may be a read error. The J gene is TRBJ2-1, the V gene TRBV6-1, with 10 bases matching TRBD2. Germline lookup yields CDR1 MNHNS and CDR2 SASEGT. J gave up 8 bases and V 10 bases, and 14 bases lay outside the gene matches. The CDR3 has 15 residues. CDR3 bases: TGTGCCAACACCCTCGGGGCTAGCGGGAGTGATGAGCAGTTCTTC. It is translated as CANTLGASGSDEQFF.

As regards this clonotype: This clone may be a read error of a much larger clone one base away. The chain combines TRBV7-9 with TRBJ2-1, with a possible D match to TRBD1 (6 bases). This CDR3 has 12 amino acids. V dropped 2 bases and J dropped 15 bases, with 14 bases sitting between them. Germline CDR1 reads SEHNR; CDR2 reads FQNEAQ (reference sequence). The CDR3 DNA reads TGTGCCAGCAGCTTACAGGGGATCTCTGGGTTCTTC. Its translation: CASSLQGISGFF.

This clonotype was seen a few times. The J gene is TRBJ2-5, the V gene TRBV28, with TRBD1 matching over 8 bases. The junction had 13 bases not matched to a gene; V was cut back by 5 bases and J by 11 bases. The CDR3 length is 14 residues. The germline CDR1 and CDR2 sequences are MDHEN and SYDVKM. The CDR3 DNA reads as TGTGCCAGCAGTCGGACAGGGTCTGTTGGGACTCAGTACTTC. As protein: CASSRTGSVGTQYF.

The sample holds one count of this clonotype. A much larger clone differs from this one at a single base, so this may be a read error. CDR3 protein: CASSRTRGDQPQYF. CDR3 sequence (DNA): TGCGCCAGCAGTAGGACGCGGGGTGATCAGCCCCAGTATTTT. The chain links TRBV10-2 to TRBJ1-5; D perhaps matches TRBD2 (6 bases). The J call is in doubt because the DNA end fits TRBJ2-3 better. CDR1 WSHSY and CDR2 SAAADI come from the germline V gene. The CDR3 is 14 amino acids.

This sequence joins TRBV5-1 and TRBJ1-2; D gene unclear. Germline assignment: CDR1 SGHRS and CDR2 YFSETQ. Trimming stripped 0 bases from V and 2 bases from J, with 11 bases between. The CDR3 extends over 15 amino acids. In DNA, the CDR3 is TGCGCCAGCAGCTTGGGCGGCAGCGCGAACTATGGCTACACCTTC. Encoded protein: CASSLGGSANYGYTF. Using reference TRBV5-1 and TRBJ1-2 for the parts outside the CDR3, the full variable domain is KAGVTQTPRYLIKTRGQQVTLSCSPISGHRSVSWYQQTPGQGLQFLFEYFSETQRNKGNFPGRFSGRQFSNSRSEMNVSTLELGDSALYLCASSLGGSANYGYTFGSGTRLTVV.

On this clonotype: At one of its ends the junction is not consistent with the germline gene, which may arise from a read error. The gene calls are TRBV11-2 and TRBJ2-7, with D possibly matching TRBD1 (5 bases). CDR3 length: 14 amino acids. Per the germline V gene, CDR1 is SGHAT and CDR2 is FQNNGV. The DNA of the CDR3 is TGTGCCAGCAACTCTAACAGGAACTCCTACGTGCAGTACTTC. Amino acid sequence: CASNSNRNSYVQYF.

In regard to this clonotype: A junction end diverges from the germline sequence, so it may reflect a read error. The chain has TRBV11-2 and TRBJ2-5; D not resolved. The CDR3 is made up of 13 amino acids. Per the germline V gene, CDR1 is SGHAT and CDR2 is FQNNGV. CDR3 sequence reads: CANSSATQGTQYF. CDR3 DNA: TGTGCCAACAGCTCGGCAACACAAGGGACCCAGTACTTC.

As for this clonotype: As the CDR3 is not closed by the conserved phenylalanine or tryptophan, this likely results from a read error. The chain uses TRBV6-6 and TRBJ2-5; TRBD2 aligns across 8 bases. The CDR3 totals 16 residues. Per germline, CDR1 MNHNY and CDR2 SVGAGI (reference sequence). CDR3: CATRGGRRGYQEAQYL. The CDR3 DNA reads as TGTGCCACCCGTGGCGGGAGGAGAGGTTACCAAGAGGCCCAGTACTTA.

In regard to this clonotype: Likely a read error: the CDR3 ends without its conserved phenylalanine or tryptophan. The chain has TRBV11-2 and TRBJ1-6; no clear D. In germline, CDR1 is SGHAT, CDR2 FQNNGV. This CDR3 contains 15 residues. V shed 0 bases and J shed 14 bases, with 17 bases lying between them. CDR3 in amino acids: CASSLEVAAISSLHI. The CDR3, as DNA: TGTGCCAGCAGCTTAGAAGTGGCAGCTATCTCATCCCTCCACATT.

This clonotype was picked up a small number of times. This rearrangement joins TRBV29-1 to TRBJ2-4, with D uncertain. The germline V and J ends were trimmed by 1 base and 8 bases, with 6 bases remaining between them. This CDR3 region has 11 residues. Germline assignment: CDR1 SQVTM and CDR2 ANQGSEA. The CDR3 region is CSVEGSDIQYF. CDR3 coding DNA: TGCAGCGTTGAAGGCAGTGACATTCAGTACTTC.

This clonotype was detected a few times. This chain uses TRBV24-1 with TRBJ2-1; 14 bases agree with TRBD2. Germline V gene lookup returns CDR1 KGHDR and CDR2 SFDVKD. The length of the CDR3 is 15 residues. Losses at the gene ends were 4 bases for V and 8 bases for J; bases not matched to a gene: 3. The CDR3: CATSEGLAGVHEQFF. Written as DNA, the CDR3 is TGTGCCACCAGTGAGGGACTAGCGGGAGTTCATGAGCAGTTCTTC.

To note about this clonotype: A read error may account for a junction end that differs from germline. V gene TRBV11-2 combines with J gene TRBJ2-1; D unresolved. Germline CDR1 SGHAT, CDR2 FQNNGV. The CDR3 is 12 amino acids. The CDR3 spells CASSLPRNKQFF. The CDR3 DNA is TGTGCCAGCAGCTTACCCCGCAATAAGCAGTTCTTC.

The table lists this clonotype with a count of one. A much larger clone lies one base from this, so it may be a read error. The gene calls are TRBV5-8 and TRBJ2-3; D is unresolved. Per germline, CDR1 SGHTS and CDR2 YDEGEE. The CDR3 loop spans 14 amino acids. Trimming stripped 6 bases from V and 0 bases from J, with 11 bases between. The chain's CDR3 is CASNFGQSTDTQYF. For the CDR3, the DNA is TGTGCCAGCAACTTTGGCCAGAGCACAGATACGCAGTATTTT.

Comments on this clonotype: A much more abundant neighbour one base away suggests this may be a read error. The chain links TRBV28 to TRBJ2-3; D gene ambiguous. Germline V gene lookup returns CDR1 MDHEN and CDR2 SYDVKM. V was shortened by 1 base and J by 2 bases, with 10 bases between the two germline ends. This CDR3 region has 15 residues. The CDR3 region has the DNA TGTGCCAGCAGTTTATTGGACGGGTTCACAGATACGCAGTATTTT. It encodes CASSLLDGFTDTQYF.

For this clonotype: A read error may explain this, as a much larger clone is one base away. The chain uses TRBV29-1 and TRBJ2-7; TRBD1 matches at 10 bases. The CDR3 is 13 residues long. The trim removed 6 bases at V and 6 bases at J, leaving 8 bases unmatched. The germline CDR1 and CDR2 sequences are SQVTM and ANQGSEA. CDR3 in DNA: TGCAGCGTCGGTCACGACAGGGGGCGCGAGCAGTACTTC. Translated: CSVGHDRGREQYF.

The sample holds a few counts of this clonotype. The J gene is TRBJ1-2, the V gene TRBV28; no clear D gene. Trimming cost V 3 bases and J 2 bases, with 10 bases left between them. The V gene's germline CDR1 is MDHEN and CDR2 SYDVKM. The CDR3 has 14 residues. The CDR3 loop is CASSFFGTNYGYTF. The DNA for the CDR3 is TGTGCCAGCAGTTTTTTTGGCACCAACTATGGCTACACCTTC.

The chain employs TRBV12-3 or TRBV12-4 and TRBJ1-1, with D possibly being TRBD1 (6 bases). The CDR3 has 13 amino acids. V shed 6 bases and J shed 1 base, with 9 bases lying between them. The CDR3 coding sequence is TGTGCCAGCAGCAGACAGGAGAACACTGAAGCTTTCTTT. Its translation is CASSRQENTEAFF.

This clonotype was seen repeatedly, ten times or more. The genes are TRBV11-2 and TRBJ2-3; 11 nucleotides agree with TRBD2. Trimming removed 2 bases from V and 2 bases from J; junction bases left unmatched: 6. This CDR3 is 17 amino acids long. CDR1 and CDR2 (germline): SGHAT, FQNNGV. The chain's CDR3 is CASSLFSGGGPTDTQYF. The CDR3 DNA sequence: TGTGCCAGCAGCTTATTTAGCGGGGGGGGCCCCACAGATACGCAGTATTTT.

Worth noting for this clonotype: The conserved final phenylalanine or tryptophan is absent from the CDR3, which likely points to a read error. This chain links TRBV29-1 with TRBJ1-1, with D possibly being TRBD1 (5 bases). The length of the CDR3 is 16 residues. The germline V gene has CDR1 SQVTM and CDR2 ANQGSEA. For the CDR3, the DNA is TGTAGCGTTGGTACTCGACGGGGGACCATGAACACTGAAGCTTTCATT. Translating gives CSVGTRRGTMNTEAFI.

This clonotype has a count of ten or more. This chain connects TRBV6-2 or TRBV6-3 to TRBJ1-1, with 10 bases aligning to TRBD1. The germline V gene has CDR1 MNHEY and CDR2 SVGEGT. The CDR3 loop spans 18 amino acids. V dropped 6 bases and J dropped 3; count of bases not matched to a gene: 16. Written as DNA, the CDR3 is TGTGCCAGCAGCCGTCCCGGGACAGGGGCAGTGGGAGACACTGAAGCTTTCTTT. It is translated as CASSRPGTGAVGDTEAFF.

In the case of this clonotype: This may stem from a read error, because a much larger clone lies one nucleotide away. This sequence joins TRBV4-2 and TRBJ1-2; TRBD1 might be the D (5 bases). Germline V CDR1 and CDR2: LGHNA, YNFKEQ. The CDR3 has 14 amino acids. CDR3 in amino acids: CASSRPGRDYGYIF. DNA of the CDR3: TGTGCCAGCAGCCGACCGGGCAGGGACTATGGCTACATCTTC.

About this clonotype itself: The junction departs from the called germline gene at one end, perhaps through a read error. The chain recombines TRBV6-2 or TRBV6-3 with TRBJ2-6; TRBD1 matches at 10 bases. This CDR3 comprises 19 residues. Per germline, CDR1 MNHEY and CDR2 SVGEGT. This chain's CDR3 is CASSFFRTGGSSGTNVLTF. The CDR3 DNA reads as TGTGCCAGCAGTTTCTTCCGGACAGGGGGAAGCTCTGGGACCAACGTCCTGACTTTC.

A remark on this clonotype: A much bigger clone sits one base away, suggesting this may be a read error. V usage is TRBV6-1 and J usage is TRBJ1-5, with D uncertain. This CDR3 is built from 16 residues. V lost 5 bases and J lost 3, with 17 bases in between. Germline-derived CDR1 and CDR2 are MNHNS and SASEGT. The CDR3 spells CASSHQGEGFNQPQHF. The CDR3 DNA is TGTGCCAGCAGTCACCAAGGCGAAGGGTTCAATCAGCCCCAGCATTTT.

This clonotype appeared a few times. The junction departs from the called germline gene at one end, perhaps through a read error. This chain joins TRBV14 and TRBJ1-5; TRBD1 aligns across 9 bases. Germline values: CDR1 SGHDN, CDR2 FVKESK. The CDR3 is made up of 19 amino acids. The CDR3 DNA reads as TGTGCCAGTAGCCAAATACCATTGGGGGACAGGGAGCCACATCAGCCCCAGCATTTT. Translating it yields CASSQIPLGDREPHQPQHF.

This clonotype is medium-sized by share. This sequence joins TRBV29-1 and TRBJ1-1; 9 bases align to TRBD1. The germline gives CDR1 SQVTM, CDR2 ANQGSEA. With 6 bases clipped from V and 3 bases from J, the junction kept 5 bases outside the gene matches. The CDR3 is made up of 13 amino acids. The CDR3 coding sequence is TGCAGCGTGCTGACAGGGGGTGACACTGAAGCTTTCTTT. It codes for CSVLTGGDTEAFF.

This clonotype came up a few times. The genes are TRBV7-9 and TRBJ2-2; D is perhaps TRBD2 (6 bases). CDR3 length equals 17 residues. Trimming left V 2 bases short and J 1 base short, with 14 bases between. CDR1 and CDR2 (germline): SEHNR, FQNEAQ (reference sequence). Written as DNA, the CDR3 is TGTGCCAGCAGCTTACGTGCGGGACTGATGAACACCGGGGAGCTGTTTTTT. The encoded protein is CASSLRAGLMNTGELFF.

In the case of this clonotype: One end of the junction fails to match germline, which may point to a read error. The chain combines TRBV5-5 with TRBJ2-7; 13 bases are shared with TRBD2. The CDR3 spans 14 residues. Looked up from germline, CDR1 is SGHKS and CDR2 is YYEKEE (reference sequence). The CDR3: CVSSPTSGGYEQYF. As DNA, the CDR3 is TGTGTCAGCAGCCCGACTAGCGGGGGGTACGAGCAGTACTTC.

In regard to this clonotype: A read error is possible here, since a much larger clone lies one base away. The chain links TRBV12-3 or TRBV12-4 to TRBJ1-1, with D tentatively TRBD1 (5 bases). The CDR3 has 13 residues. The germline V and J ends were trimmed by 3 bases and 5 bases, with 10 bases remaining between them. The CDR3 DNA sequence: TGTGCCAGCAGTTTCCGACAGAATACTGAAGCTTTCTTT. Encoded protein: CASSFRQNTEAFF.